This record looks at one T cell receptor beta chain sequence and its context. This sample is drawn from a study of response to subunit inactivated influenza vaccine. TCRdb re-called the RT-PCR reads through MiXCR, storing one row per CDR3 protein. The sample carries 500,000 to 700,000 distinct CDR3 sequences, roughly 25% recorded once. CDR3 size: 14 residues. Germline V gene sequence: CDR1 SGHRS, CDR2 YFSETQ. V lost 9 bases, J lost 4 bases, and 16 bases lay in between. Another study also made use of these data, one on T cells expressing NK-cell markers. That study adds: Production of TCR beta cDNA relied on 5'RACE template switching with UMIs.

This sequence originates from a man in his fifties who received an inactivated influenza vaccine. The V and J genes are TRBV5-1 and TRBJ2-2; D is possibly TRBD2 (6 bases). Sample: CD4+ T cells sorted from PBMCs, taken approximately 13 days after vaccination. Here the CDR3 reads CATRRGVSTGELFF. For the CDR3, the DNA is TGCGCCACGAGGAGGGGCGTCAGCACCGGGGAGCTGTTTTTT.